The 28 T cell receptor beta chains below were found in one sample sequenced in a study of T cells after yellow fever vaccination. TCRdb analysed the 5' RACE reads with MiXCR anew, one entry per CDR3 protein. The sample includes hundreds of thousands of distinct CDR3 sequences, 9% to 15% of them seen just once. The material was PBMCs, obtained on the day of the yellow fever booster vaccination. The receptors here all came from a man between 25 and 39 years old who received the YFV17D yellow fever vaccine.

The chain links TRBV20-1 to TRBJ2-1, with TRBD2 matching over 13 bases. Trimming removed 1 base from V and 8 bases from J; junction bases left unmatched: 11. In germline, CDR1 is DFQATT, CDR2 SNEGSKA (reference sequence). The CDR3 length is 17 residues. CDR3 sequence: CSARGFTGTSGNHEQFF. The DNA of the CDR3 is TGCAGTGCTAGAGGCTTCACCGGGACTAGCGGGAACCATGAGCAGTTCTTC.

Notes on this clonotype: An end of the junction differs from the germline gene, which may be a read error. The chain uses TRBV3-1 and TRBJ2-1; 11 nucleotides match TRBD2. This CDR3 is 15 amino acids long. Germline V gene data show CDR1 as LGHDT and CDR2 as YNNKEL (reference sequence). In nucleotides, the CDR3 is TGTGCCAGCACCCAAGTAGCGGGAGGGGACAATGAGCAGTTCTTC. Its protein product is CASTQVAGGDNEQFF.

This clonotype was seen a few times. The gene calls are TRBV6-8 and TRBJ2-7; D is unclear. V lost 10 bases to trimming and J lost 5 bases, with 6 bases between them. The germline gives CDR1 MNHGY, CDR2 SAAAGT. This CDR3 region has 9 residues. For the CDR3, the DNA is TGTGCCATCTTCGACGAGCAGTACTTC. It translates to CAIFDEQYF.

This clonotype was detected only a few times. The rearrangement joins TRBV5-6 to TRBJ2-4, with 7 bases fitting TRBD1. This CDR3 region has 15 residues. Per the germline V gene, CDR1 is SGHDT and CDR2 is YYEEEE. The J segment lost 0 bases and the V segment lost 4 bases, leaving 4 bases of the junction unmatched. CDR3: CASSPTGLAKNIQYF. Here the CDR3 DNA reads TGTGCCAGCAGCCCGACAGGGCTAGCCAAAAACATTCAGTACTTC.

The chain has TRBV14 and TRBJ1-5; no firm D call. CDR1 is SGHDN and CDR2 is FVKESK in the germline V gene. CDR3 length: 13 residues. V was shortened by 5 bases and J by 6 bases, with 11 bases between the two germline ends. CDR3 in DNA: TGTGCCAGCAGCGCGAAACGGGGTCAGCCCCAGCATTTT. Amino acid sequence: CASSAKRGQPQHF.

The rearrangement uses TRBV9 and TRBJ2-5; 9 nucleotides agree with TRBD1. J gave up 7 bases and V 3 bases, and 10 bases lay outside the gene matches. Germline CDR1 reads SGDLS; CDR2 reads YYNGEE. The CDR3 runs to 15 residues. The CDR3 DNA reads as TGTGCCAGCAGCGCCGGACAGGGGAATGTCGGGACCCAGTACTTC. Translated: CASSAGQGNVGTQYF.

The chain joins TRBV30 to TRBJ2-5; D not certain. The V gene's germline CDR1 is GTSNPN and CDR2 SVGIG (reference sequence). Trimming took off 2 bases at V and 3 bases at J, with 13 bases between the two ends. There are 14 residues in the CDR3. DNA for the CDR3: TGTGCCTGGAGTCCAGCTTTCAATAAAGAGACCCAGTACTTC. It encodes CAWSPAFNKETQYF.

This clonotype occurred a few times. This chain joins TRBV18 and TRBJ2-1; 9 bases are shared with TRBD2. This CDR3 region has 15 residues. Trimming removed 1 base from V and 4 bases from J; junction bases left unmatched: 2. Germline loops: CDR1 KGHSH, CDR2 LQKENI. In DNA form, the CDR3 reads TGTGCCAGCTCACCACGAAGCGGGGGGTACAATGAGCAGTTCTTC. This sequence encodes CASSPRSGGYNEQFF. Full variable domain (missing parts from reference TRBV18 and TRBJ2-1): NAGVMQNPRHLVRRRGQEARLRCSPMKGHSHVYWYRQLPEEGLKFMVYLQKENIIDESGMPKERFSAEFPKEGPSILRIQQVVRGDSAAYFCASSPRSGGYNEQFFGPGTRLTVL.

V usage is TRBV28 and J usage is TRBJ2-4; the match to TRBD1 covers 7 bases. V lost 5 bases, J lost 5 bases, and 9 bases stayed unmatched. The CDR3 totals 15 residues. Germline V gene data show CDR1 as MDHEN and CDR2 as SYDVKM. CDR3 sequence reads: CASSHDRVIQNIQYF. For the CDR3, the DNA is TGTGCCAGCAGTCATGACAGGGTGATACAAAACATTCAGTACTTC. Using reference TRBV28 and TRBJ2-4 for the parts outside the CDR3, the full variable domain is DVKVTQSSRYLVKRTGEKVFLECVQDMDHENMFWYRQDPGLGLRLIYFSYDVKMKEKGDIPEGYSVSREKKERFSLILESASTNQTSMYLCASSHDRVIQNIQYFGAGTRLSVL.

This clonotype was observed at least ten times. The chain joins TRBV9 to TRBJ2-1; D unresolved. The CDR3 is 12 amino acids. Germline V gene data show CDR1 as SGDLS and CDR2 as YYNGEE. V lost 4 bases and J 2 bases, leaving 4 bases between the germline ends. The CDR3 coding sequence is TGTGCCAGCAGCCAAGCCTACAATGAGCAGTTCTTC. This sequence encodes CASSQAYNEQFF. The complete variable domain, with remaining parts taken from reference TRBV9 and TRBJ2-1, reads DSGVTQTPKHLITATGQRVTLRCSPRSGDLSVYWYQQSLDQGLQFLIQYYNGEERAKGNILERFSAQQFPDLHSELNLSSLELGDSALYFCASSQAYNEQFFGPGTRLTVL.

This clonotype was seen more than once but under ten times. The chain uses TRBV19 and TRBJ2-5; a weak D match, TRBD1 (8 bases). Germline loops: CDR1 LNHDA, CDR2 SQIVND (reference sequence). The V and J ends lost 9 bases and 5 bases respectively, with 16 bases between them. The CDR3 loop spans 13 amino acids. CDR3 amino acids: CASQTGEGETQYF. The CDR3 region has the DNA TGTGCCAGCCAGACAGGGGAGGGGGAGACCCAGTACTTC.

CDR3 sequence reads: CASSFPGLAGGPSSYNEQFF. The CDR3 DNA reads TGTGCCAGCAGCTTCCCGGGACTAGCGGGAGGCCCCAGCTCCTACAATGAGCAGTTCTTC. This chain links TRBV9 with TRBJ2-1; 15 bases agree with TRBD2. Trimming cost V 4 bases and J 0 bases; bases outside gene matches: 11. Germline V CDR1 and CDR2: SGDLS, YYNGEE. The CDR3 is 20 amino acids.

V gene TRBV4-1 combines with J gene TRBJ2-2; a weak D match, TRBD1 (5 bases). The CDR3 is made up of 17 amino acids. Between the trimmed V and J ends, which lost 1 base and 7 bases, there was a span of 19 bases. The germline CDR1 and CDR2 sequences are MGHRA and YSYEKL. CDR3 nucleotides: TGCGCCAGCAGCCAAGGGGTAGCAGGGCGCAGGAGCGGGGAGCTGTTTTTT. Translating gives CASSQGVAGRRSGELFF.

This clonotype has just a few counts. The V gene is TRBV2, the J gene TRBJ2-3, with D tentatively TRBD2 (6 bases). Germline CDR1 and CDR2: SNHLY and FYNNEI. The CDR3 loop spans 16 amino acids. The V gene lost 1 base and the J gene lost 1 base, with 12 bases spanning the gap. The CDR3, as DNA: TGTGCCAGCAGTGAAGGCCCGGGCGGGGGCACAGATACGCAGTATTTT. Residues: CASSEGPGGGTDTQYF.

This clonotype was counted many times. V is TRBV5-1 and J is TRBJ2-7; 9 bases agree with TRBD1. Germline CDR1 reads SGHRS; CDR2 reads YFSETQ. There are 15 residues in the CDR3. Unmatched junction bases numbered 5, after V lost 1 base and J lost 3 bases. CDR3 sequence reads: CASSLPGQGHYEQYF. Written as DNA, the CDR3 is TGCGCCAGCAGCTTGCCGGGACAGGGTCACTACGAGCAGTACTTC.

The V and J genes are TRBV27 and TRBJ2-5, with 16 bases lining up with TRBD2. The CDR3 is made up of 16 amino acids. The V segment lost 5 bases and the J segment 4 bases; nucleotides outside the gene matches: 4. CDR1 MNHEY and CDR2 SMNVEV come from the germline V gene (reference sequence). The CDR3 DNA follows: TGTGCCAGCAGTAAGGGACTAGCGGGAGGGCCAGAGACCCAGTACTTC. Translated: CASSKGLAGGPETQYF.

This clonotype was seen many times. The chain employs TRBV20-1 and TRBJ2-1; TRBD2 is a possible D gene (5 bases). Between the trimmed V and J ends, which lost 7 bases and 4 bases, there was a span of 8 bases. The germline V gene encodes CDR1 DFQATT and CDR2 SNEGSKA (reference sequence). This CDR3 has 11 residues. The CDR3 DNA sequence: TGCAGTGGGAAGCGGTACAATGAGCAGTTCTTC. Its protein is CSGKRYNEQFF.

The genes are TRBV3-1 and TRBJ1-5; TRBD1 aligns across 9 bases. V was clipped by 1 base and J by 7 bases; unmatched bases: 5. This CDR3 comprises 15 residues. The germline V gene has CDR1 LGHDT and CDR2 YNNKEL (reference sequence). The CDR3 reads CASSQGTGVGQPQHF. In nucleotides, the CDR3 is TGTGCCAGCAGCCAAGGGACAGGGGTGGGCCAGCCCCAGCATTTT.

The genes are TRBV29-1 and TRBJ2-1; TRBD2 matches at 9 bases. CDR3 length: 16 amino acids. Trimming took 3 bases from V and 3 from J; bases not matched to a gene: 9. Looked up from germline, CDR1 is SQVTM and CDR2 is ANQGSEA. CDR3 sequence reads: CSVEGGRAVNYNEQFF. In DNA, the CDR3 is TGCAGCGTTGAGGGCGGGAGGGCCGTTAACTACAATGAGCAGTTCTTC.

The sample holds a few counts of this clonotype. This chain links TRBV12-3 or TRBV12-4 with TRBJ2-5; the D gene is possibly TRBD1 (6 bases). CDR3 length equals 14 residues. The ends were cut back, 5 bases at V and 5 bases at J, with 15 bases in the middle. CDR3 residues: CASSATHGGETQYF. The CDR3 DNA sequence: TGTGCCAGCAGTGCGACACATGGGGGCGAGACCCAGTACTTC.

This clonotype occurred a few times. V usage is TRBV4-3 and J usage is TRBJ1-6, with D possibly being TRBD1 (6 bases). The CDR3 has 15 residues. Germline CDR1 reads LGHNA; CDR2 reads YSLEER. V lost 1 base and J lost 9, with 13 bases in between. The CDR3 protein is CASSQGEGGFSPLHF. CDR3 DNA sequence: TGCGCCAGCAGCCAAGGGGAAGGGGGATTTTCACCCCTCCACTTT.

The rearrangement joins TRBV3-1 to TRBJ2-7; 8 nucleotides agree with TRBD1. Germline trimming cut 1 base from V and 3 bases from J; bases unmatched to any gene: 5. Per the germline V gene, CDR1 is LGHDT and CDR2 is YNNKEL (reference sequence). The CDR3 runs to 15 residues. The CDR3 reads CASSQGSDRVYEQYF. The CDR3 nucleotides read TGTGCCAGCAGCCAAGGATCGGACAGGGTCTACGAGCAGTACTTC.

The V and J genes are TRBV20-1 and TRBJ2-3, with 12 bases lining up with TRBD2. V dropped 1 base and J dropped 2; count of bases not matched to a gene: 4. Germline V gene sequence: CDR1 DFQATT, CDR2 SNEGSKA (reference sequence). This CDR3 is 16 amino acids long. CDR3 DNA sequence: TGCAGTGCTAGAGGAAGACTAGCGGGAGACACAGATACGCAGTATTTT. Its protein product is CSARGRLAGDTDTQYF.

This clonotype has just a few counts. This chain links TRBV7-3 with TRBJ2-1; 9 bases map to TRBD1. The CDR3 runs to 14 residues. CDR1 and CDR2 from the germline V gene are SGHTA and FQGTGA. With 4 bases clipped from V and 4 bases from J, the junction kept 2 bases outside the gene matches. This CDR3 is CASSWDREYNEQFF. The CDR3 coding sequence is TGTGCCAGCAGCTGGGACAGGGAGTACAATGAGCAGTTCTTC.

This clonotype was seen repeatedly, ten times or more. The rearrangement joins TRBV20-1 to TRBJ2-7; no clear D. Trimming removed 5 bases at V and 2 bases at J, with 16 bases between. There are 14 residues in the CDR3. From germline, CDR1 is DFQATT and CDR2 SNEGSKA (reference sequence). The CDR3 here is CSADRTRKAYEQYF. CDR3 bases: TGCAGTGCTGACCGGACCCGAAAGGCCTACGAGCAGTACTTC.

This clonotype was seen many times. The V gene is TRBV5-1, the J gene TRBJ2-7; D is undetermined. The V end was cut by 3 bases, the J end by 2 bases, with 12 bases between. The CDR3 length is 14 residues. The germline V gene encodes CDR1 SGHRS and CDR2 YFSETQ. The CDR3 loop reads CASSSTLTTYEQYF. CDR3 DNA sequence: TGCGCCAGCAGCTCGACTTTGACCACCTACGAGCAGTACTTC.

This clonotype was counted only a few times. The genes are TRBV10-1 and TRBJ2-2; 7 bases agree with TRBD2. The V and J ends lost 7 bases and 4 bases, in that order; junction bases with no gene match: 9. This CDR3 has 15 residues. CDR1 and CDR2 from the germline V gene are WNHNN and SYGVQD (reference sequence). The CDR3 loop is CASTRRLAGTGELFF. As DNA, the CDR3 is TGCGCCAGCACCCGGAGACTAGCCGGCACCGGGGAGCTGTTTTTT.

The gene calls are TRBV4-3 and TRBJ2-7, with D possibly being TRBD2 (5 bases). The CDR3 runs to 16 residues. V lost 0 bases and J 3 bases, leaving 15 bases between the germline ends. Germline-derived CDR1 and CDR2 are LGHNA and YSLEER. CDR3 residues: CASSQEAEGRDYEQYF. The CDR3 DNA reads TGCGCCAGCAGCCAAGAGGCGGAAGGGAGAGACTACGAGCAGTACTTC.